A selection of T cell receptor beta chains follows, all from one sample in a study of PD-1 blockade in classical Hodgkin lymphoma. Method: immunoSEQ multiplex PCR; TCRdb's copy keeps in-frame clones and lacks some. The sample records roughly 45,000 clones, under 75% being singletons. The specimen comprised peripheral blood mononuclear cells (PBMCs), sampled before the second cycle of nivolumab. The receptors here all came from a human donor with classical Hodgkin lymphoma. CDR3s include the opening cysteine and the closing phenylalanine or tryptophan. The D gene is left open where the match is weak. Size values are once, few and many counts, or a class for expanded clones, and some rows have none.

d_call: .; clone_size: few; cdr3_length: 14; v_call: TRBV30; j_call: TRBJ2-7; cdr3_nt: TGTGCCTGGAGTCTGGGGGCGGGAAGCGACGAGCAGTACTTC; cdr3_aa: CAWSLGAGSDEQYF
d_call: .; clone_size: once; cdr3_length: 13; v_call: TRBV27; j_call: TRBJ1-1; cdr3_nt: TGTGCCAGCAGAGGCCGGAGTAGGAACGAAGCTTTCTTT; cdr3_aa: CASRGRSRNEAFF
d_call: TRBD1; clone_size: .; cdr3_length: 18; v_call: TRBV19; j_call: TRBJ1-2; cdr3_nt: TGTGCCAGTAGTATAGGAGGGACAGGGACACGGATGATCTATGGCTACACCTTC; cdr3_aa: CASSIGGTGTRMIYGYTF
d_call: TRBD1; clone_size: .; cdr3_length: 14; v_call: TRBV7-2; j_call: TRBJ2-7; cdr3_nt: TGTGCCAGCAGCTGGCGCCAGGGGGTAGGAGAGCAGTACTTC; cdr3_aa: CASSWRQGVGEQYF
d_call: .; clone_size: .; cdr3_length: 15; v_call: TRBV6-7; j_call: TRBJ2-1; cdr3_nt: TGTGCCAGCAGTTACTCGGCGGGGCCGAACAATGAGCAGTTCTTC; cdr3_aa: CASSYSAGPNNEQFF
d_call: .; clone_size: .; cdr3_length: 15; v_call: TRBV15; j_call: TRBJ2-4; cdr3_nt: TGTGCCACCAGCAGAGATTTGAACAGGGCAAACATTCAGTACTTC; cdr3_aa: CATSRDLNRANIQYF
d_call: TRBD1; clone_size: few; cdr3_length: 13; v_call: TRBV10-2; j_call: TRBJ1-5; cdr3_nt: TGCGCCAGCACCGGACAGGGGAATCAGCCCCAGCATTTT; cdr3_aa: CASTGQGNQPQHF
d_call: TRBD1; clone_size: .; cdr3_length: 13; v_call: TRBV19; j_call: TRBJ1-1; cdr3_nt: TGTGCCAGCAGGGACAGGTCAGGAACTGAAGCTTTCTTT; cdr3_aa: CASRDRSGTEAFF
d_call: .; clone_size: .; cdr3_length: 15; v_call: TRBV18; j_call: TRBJ1-1; cdr3_nt: TGTGCCAGCTCACCACTACAGGGAAGGAACACTGAAGCTTTCTTT; cdr3_aa: CASSPLQGRNTEAFF
d_call: .; clone_size: .; cdr3_length: 15; v_call: TRBV30; j_call: TRBJ2-5; cdr3_nt: TGTGCCTGGAGCCCCCAGGGAGTCCGGGAAGAGACCCAGTACTTC; cdr3_aa: CAWSPQGVREETQYF
d_call: .; clone_size: few; cdr3_length: 10; v_call: TRBV30; j_call: TRBJ2-2; cdr3_nt: TGTGCCTGGAGTCTCGGGGAGCTGTTTTTT; cdr3_aa: CAWSLGELFF
d_call: TRBD2; clone_size: .; cdr3_length: 16; v_call: TRBV7-7; j_call: TRBJ2-1; cdr3_nt: TGTGCCAGCAGCCCCCACCTAGCGGGGGCCTCTAATGAGCAGTTCTTC; cdr3_aa: CASSPHLAGASNEQFF
d_call: TRBD2; clone_size: .; cdr3_length: 16; v_call: TRBV7-2; j_call: TRBJ2-7; cdr3_nt: TGTGCCAGCAGCTTATACGGGGGGGGAAGCTCCTACGAGCAGTACTTC; cdr3_aa: CASSLYGGGSSYEQYF